The 12 T cell receptor beta chains reported below all come from one sample, sequenced in a study of cytomegalovirus exposure and HLA in healthy donors. It was with 60 Vbeta and 13 Jbeta primers that the PCR ran. Data came from immunoSEQ multiplex PCR; TCRdb stores just in-frame clones and leaves some out. This sample has around 74,000 clones; 70% to 85% occur once, and the top ten carry 2% to 3%. Specimen: PBMCs. These receptors originate from a man under 40 in good health and CMV-seronegative.

This clone was counted once. The rearrangement joins TRBV2 to TRBJ2-1, with 8 bases aligning to TRBD2. With V trimmed by 5 bases and J by 9 bases, 9 bases remained unmatched. The germline V gene encodes CDR1 SNHLY and CDR2 FYNNEI. The CDR3 contains 14 residues. The CDR3 reads CASSTSGWSTEQFF. Here the CDR3 DNA reads TGTGCCAGCAGTACTAGCGGATGGAGCACTGAGCAGTTCTTC.

The V call is TRBV15, the J call TRBJ2-2; D gene uncertain. V lost 1 base and J 8 bases, leaving 8 bases between the germline ends. Germline CDR1 and CDR2: LNHNV and YYDKDF (reference sequence). The CDR3 consists of 13 residues. Here the CDR3 reads CATSRGVEGELFF. The CDR3 DNA reads as TGTGCCACCAGCAGAGGCGTAGAGGGGGAGCTGTTTTTT.

This clone was seen a few times. The chain joins TRBV7-6 to TRBJ1-1; D is possibly TRBD1 (6 bases). Between the trimmed V and J ends, which lost 5 bases and 3 bases, there was a span of 10 bases. The CDR3 extends over 13 amino acids. CDR1 is SGHVS and CDR2 is FNYEAQ in the germline V gene. This CDR3 reads CASSSTGYTEAFF. In nucleotides, the CDR3 is TGTGCCAGCAGCAGTACAGGGTACACTGAAGCTTTCTTT.

CDR3 DNA: TGTGCCAGCAGTGGAAACGGACATTCTAACTATGGCTACACCTTC. This sequence encodes CASSGNGHSNYGYTF. This chain joins TRBV6-5 and TRBJ1-2, with D perhaps TRBD1 (5 bases). The CDR3 totals 15 residues. Trimming left V 5 bases short and J 0 bases short, with 13 bases between. CDR1 and CDR2 (germline): MNHEY, SVGAGI.

V usage is TRBV27 and J usage is TRBJ2-5; 7 bases are a match to TRBD2. V lost 2 bases to trimming and J lost 4 bases; unmatched junction nucleotides: 1. Per the germline V gene, CDR1 is MNHEY and CDR2 is SMNVEV (reference sequence). There are 13 residues in the CDR3. The CDR3 loop reads CASSLREGETQYF. The CDR3 DNA sequence: TGTGCCAGCAGTTTAAGGGAGGGAGAGACCCAGTACTTC.

The V gene is TRBV11-3, the J gene TRBJ2-3; possibly TRBD2 for D (5 bases). Trimming removed 1 base at V and 2 bases at J, with 16 bases between. Per germline, CDR1 SGHNT and CDR2 YENEEA. The CDR3 has 17 residues. CDR3 sequence (DNA): TGTGCCAGCAGCTTAGGTAGCGACACCAGTCACACAGATACGCAGTATTTT. Translated: CASSLGSDTSHTDTQYF.

This rearrangement joins TRBV25-1 to TRBJ1-3; no clear D. Trimming left V 4 bases short and J 2 bases short, with 12 bases between. This CDR3 is built from 15 residues. Germline CDR1 MGHDK, CDR2 SYGVNS. CDR3 in DNA: TGTGCCAGCAGTGCTCACTCTGCCCCTGGAAACACCATATATTTT. This translates into CASSAHSAPGNTIYF.

CDR3 protein: CASSLDGHDQETQYF. The CDR3 DNA follows: TGCGCCAGCAGCTTGGATGGACACGACCAAGAGACCCAGTACTTC. J is TRBJ2-5 and V is TRBV5-1; D may be TRBD1 (5 bases). The CDR3 length is 15 residues. CDR1 is SGHRS, CDR2 YFSETQ, per germline. Trimming stripped 0 bases from V and 0 bases from J, with 9 bases between.

The chain employs TRBV2 and TRBJ2-7; D is possibly TRBD1 (6 bases). The CDR3 totals 15 residues. V was trimmed by 6 bases and J by 2 bases, leaving 17 bases between them. Germline-derived CDR1 and CDR2 are SNHLY and FYNNEI. CDR3 protein: CASRSGAGAPYEQYF. In DNA, the CDR3 is TGTGCCAGCAGGTCCGGGGCAGGGGCTCCCTACGAGCAGTACTTC.

The CDR3 DNA reads TGTGCCGGGGGGGTAAATCGGAGGAACGAGCAGTACTTC. Its protein is CAGGVNRRNEQYF. The chain carries TRBV2 and TRBJ2-7; TRBD2 matches 7 bases. Per the germline V gene, CDR1 is SNHLY and CDR2 is FYNNEI. The CDR3 runs 13 residues. V lost 11 bases to trimming and J lost 5 bases; unmatched junction nucleotides: 12. Filled out from reference TRBV2 and TRBJ2-7, the complete variable domain reads EPEVTQTPSHQVTQMGQEVILRCVPISNHLYFYWYRQILGQKVEFLVSFYNNEISEKSEIFDDQFSVERPDGSNFTLKIRSTKLEDSAMYFCAGGVNRRNEQYFGPGTRLTVT.

The V gene is TRBV28, the J gene TRBJ2-1, with a possible D match to TRBD2 (5 bases). This CDR3 contains 15 residues. CDR1 is MDHEN and CDR2 is SYDVKM in the germline V gene. V was trimmed by 3 bases and J by 9 bases, leaving 18 bases between them. The CDR3 reads CASSLRQASFTEQFF. The CDR3 DNA is TGTGCCAGCAGTTTGAGGCAGGCTAGCTTTACTGAGCAGTTCTTC.

This clone occurred many times. The chain links TRBV30 to TRBJ1-4, with no clear D. The germline V and J ends were trimmed by 2 bases and 8 bases, with 9 bases remaining between them. Germline V gene lookup returns CDR1 GTSNPN and CDR2 SVGIG (reference sequence). The CDR3 is 12 residues long. CDR3 sequence (DNA): TGTGCCTGGAGTCCCCACACGGAAAAACTGTTTTTT. Its translation is CAWSPHTEKLFF.